This paragraph reports one T cell receptor beta chain. Its antigen is currently unknown. The data belong to a study of OX40 agonist ivuxolimab in advanced cancers. Overall study: Past anti-PD-1, anti-PD-L1 or anti-CTLA-4 therapy was accepted, and roughly 37% had received some.

Generated by immunoSEQ multiplex PCR, the TCRdb table keeps only in-frame clones and is missing some. The sample has some 50,000 clones; more than 75% are singletons. The study, taken as a whole, reports: CD8+ T cells (on average) carried more expanded clones than CD4+ T cells.

The V and J ends lost 7 bases and 1 base respectively, with 10 bases between them. The CDR3 spans 14 residues. From germline, CDR1 is MNHEY and CDR2 SMNVEV (reference sequence). This clonotype was obtained from an adult with an advanced solid tumor such as melanoma, head and neck, liver or kidney cancer. Source: CD4+ or CD8+ T cells sorted from blood, taken in a trial of the OX40 agonist ivuxolimab. The chain is built from TRBV27 and TRBJ2-2; possibly TRBD2 for D (5 bases). The CDR3 region has the DNA TGTGCCAGCATGGTAGCGTTGAACACCGGGGAGCTGTTTTTT. Protein sequence: CASMVALNTGELFF.